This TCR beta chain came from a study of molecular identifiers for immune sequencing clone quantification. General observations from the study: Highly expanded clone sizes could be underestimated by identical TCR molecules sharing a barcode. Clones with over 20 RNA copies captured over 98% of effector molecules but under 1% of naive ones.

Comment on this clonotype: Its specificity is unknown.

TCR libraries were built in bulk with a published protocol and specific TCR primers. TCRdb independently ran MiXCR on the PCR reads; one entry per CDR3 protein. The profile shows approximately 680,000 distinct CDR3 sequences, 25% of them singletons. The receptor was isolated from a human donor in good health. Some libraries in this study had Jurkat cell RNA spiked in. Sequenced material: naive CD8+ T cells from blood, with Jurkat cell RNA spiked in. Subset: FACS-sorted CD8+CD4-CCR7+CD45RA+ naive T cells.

CDR3 bases: TGTGCCAGCAGTTTCGTCAGCCCGTGGCAGGGGGTCTACACAGATACGCAGTATTTT. Translated: CASSFVSPWQGVYTDTQYF. The chain recombines TRBV12-3 or TRBV12-4 with TRBJ2-3, with 7 bases that match TRBD1. This CDR3 comprises 19 residues. The junction had 17 bases not matched to a gene; V was cut back by 3 bases and J by 2 bases.